The 11 T cell receptor beta chains in this list originate from one sample, sequenced in a study of blood T cell repertoires in COVID-19. Libraries were prepared by immunoSEQ multiplex PCR; TCRdb keeps only in-frame clonotypes and omits some of them. The data contain some 100,000 clones, over 75% of them singletons. The sequencing sample was made of peripheral blood. The receptors stem from a man aged 45-60 years with acute or convalescent COVID-19.

The V gene is TRBV28, the J gene TRBJ2-7; 7 nucleotides match TRBD1. CDR1 and CDR2 from the germline V gene are MDHEN and SYDVKM. The CDR3 has 12 residues. With 5 bases clipped from V and 5 bases from J, the junction kept 3 bases outside the gene matches. The CDR3 reads CASSPDRDEQYF. In DNA, the CDR3 is TGTGCCAGCAGTCCTGACAGGGACGAGCAGTACTTC. The variable domain in full, with the rest retrieved from reference TRBV28 and TRBJ2-7, is DVKVTQSSRYLVKRTGEKVFLECVQDMDHENMFWYRQDPGLGLRLIYFSYDVKMKEKGDIPEGYSVSREKKERFSLILESASTNQTSMYLCASSPDRDEQYFGPGTRLTVT.

The chain recombines TRBV11-2 with TRBJ1-6; no definite D call. The CDR3 is 15 amino acids. CDR1 is SGHAT and CDR2 is FQNNGV in the germline V gene. V shed 1 base and J shed 6 bases, with 10 bases lying between them. CDR3 bases: TGTGCCAGCAGCTTAGGCCAGTCCCCTAATTCACCCCTCCACTTT. Encoded protein: CASSLGQSPNSPLHF.

The V call is TRBV6-5, the J call TRBJ2-1; D is unclear. Germline V CDR1 and CDR2: MNHEY, SVGAGI. The CDR3 has 15 residues. With 6 bases removed from V and 8 bases from J, the gap between germline ends came to 20 bases. In nucleotides, the CDR3 is TGTGCCAGCAGCCCAACTCCCAATCAATCGGATGAGCAGTTCTTC. Residues: CASSPTPNQSDEQFF.

This clone has only one observation. V and J are TRBV10-3 and TRBJ2-7, with D perhaps matching TRBD1 (7 bases). The length of the CDR3 is 14 residues. Germline-derived CDR1 and CDR2 are ENHRY and SYGVKD. The germline V and J ends were trimmed by 7 bases and 6 bases, with 19 bases remaining between them. In DNA, the CDR3 is TGTGCCATCACAAACGGGGGACAGTCGGGCGAGCAGTACTTC. Translation gives CAITNGGQSGEQYF.

The chain combines TRBV4-1 with TRBJ1-3, with 12 bases aligning to TRBD1. Germline assignment: CDR1 MGHRA and CDR2 YSYEKL. CDR3 length: 16 amino acids. Unmatched junction bases numbered 8, after V lost 6 bases and J lost 5 bases. The CDR3 nucleotides are TGCGCCAGCAGACCGAACGGGGACAGGGGGCGAAACACCATATATTTT. This translates into CASRPNGDRGRNTIYF.

This rearrangement joins TRBV6-5 to TRBJ2-7; 11 nucleotides match TRBD1. CDR3 length equals 14 residues. Germline values: CDR1 MNHEY, CDR2 SVGAGI. The J segment lost 2 bases and the V segment lost 7 bases, leaving 4 bases of the junction unmatched. CDR3: CASNPGQGAYEQYF. The DNA of the CDR3 is TGTGCCAGCAACCCGGGACAGGGGGCCTACGAGCAGTACTTC.

The chain has TRBV15 and TRBJ2-1, with D possibly TRBD1 on 6 matching bases. V was pared by 5 bases and J by 5 bases, with 13 bases between. The CDR3 covers 14 residues. Germline CDR1 LNHNV, CDR2 YYDKDF (reference sequence). CDR3 bases: TGTGCCACCAGCGTAGCAGGGGTGAACAATGAGCAGTTCTTC. Translating it yields CATSVAGVNNEQFF.

This clone was observed a few times. This chain connects TRBV4-1 to TRBJ2-7, with D possibly matching TRBD1 (5 bases). Trimming cost V 0 bases and J 7 bases, with 13 bases left between them. Per the germline V gene, CDR1 is MGHRA and CDR2 is YSYEKL. The CDR3 has 14 residues. DNA of the CDR3: TGCGCCAGCAGCCAAGATAATTCAGGGCGTGAGCAGTACTTC. This gives the protein CASSQDNSGREQYF.

The chain links TRBV6-5 to TRBJ1-6; D may be TRBD1 (6 bases). This CDR3 has 13 residues. Germline values: CDR1 MNHEY, CDR2 SVGAGI. Trimming took 4 bases from V and 7 from J, leaving 8 bases between them. The CDR3 nucleotides read TGTGCCAGCAGTTCCCAGGGGAATTCACCCCTCCACTTT. This gives the protein CASSSQGNSPLHF.

The chain combines TRBV27 with TRBJ2-7, with 8 bases fitting TRBD2. This CDR3 comprises 18 residues. Germline V lookup: CDR1 MNHEY, CDR2 SMNVEV (reference sequence). Unmatched junction bases numbered 11, after V lost 0 bases and J lost 1 base. CDR3 sequence: CASSLSRWAGGRSYEQYF. The CDR3 DNA is TGTGCCAGCAGTTTATCGAGGTGGGCGGGAGGTCGGTCCTACGAGCAGTACTTC.

The CDR3 loop reads CAISGAGGSTNEKLFF. The CDR3, as DNA: TGTGCCATCAGTGGTGCAGGGGGTTCGACTAATGAAAAACTGTTTTTT. V usage is TRBV10-3 and J usage is TRBJ1-4, with TRBD1 identical over 7 bases. This CDR3 region has 16 residues. CDR1 ENHRY and CDR2 SYGVKD come from the germline V gene. The V segment lost 4 bases and the J segment 2 bases; nucleotides outside the gene matches: 7.